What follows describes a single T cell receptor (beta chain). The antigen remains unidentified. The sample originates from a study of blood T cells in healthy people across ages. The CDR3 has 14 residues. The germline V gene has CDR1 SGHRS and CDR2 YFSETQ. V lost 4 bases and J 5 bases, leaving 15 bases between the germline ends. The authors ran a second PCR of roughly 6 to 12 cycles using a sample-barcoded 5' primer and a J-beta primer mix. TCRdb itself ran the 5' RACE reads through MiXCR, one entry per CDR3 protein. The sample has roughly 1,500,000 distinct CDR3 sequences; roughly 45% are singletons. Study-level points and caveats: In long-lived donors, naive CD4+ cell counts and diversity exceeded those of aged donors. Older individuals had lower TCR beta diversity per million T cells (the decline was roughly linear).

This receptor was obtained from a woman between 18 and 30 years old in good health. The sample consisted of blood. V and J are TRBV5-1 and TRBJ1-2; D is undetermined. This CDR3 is CASSPTPEVYGYTF. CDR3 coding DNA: TGCGCCAGCAGCCCCACGCCGGAGGTTTATGGCTACACCTTC.